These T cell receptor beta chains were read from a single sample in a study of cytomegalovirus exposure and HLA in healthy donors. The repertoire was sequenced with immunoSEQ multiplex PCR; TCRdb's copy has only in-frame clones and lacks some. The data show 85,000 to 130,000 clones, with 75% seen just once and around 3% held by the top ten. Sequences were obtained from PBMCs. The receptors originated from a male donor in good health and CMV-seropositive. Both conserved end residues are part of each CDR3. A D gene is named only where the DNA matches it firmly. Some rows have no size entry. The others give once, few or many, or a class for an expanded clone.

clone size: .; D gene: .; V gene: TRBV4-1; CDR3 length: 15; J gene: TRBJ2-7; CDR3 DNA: TGCGCCAGCAGCCAAGAGGACAGTTACCCATACGAGCAGTACTTC; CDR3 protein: CASSQEDSYPYEQYF
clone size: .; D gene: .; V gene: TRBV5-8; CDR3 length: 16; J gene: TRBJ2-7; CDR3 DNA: TGTGCCAGCAGCTTGGATAGTGGCCAGGGGATGTGGGAGCAGTACTTC; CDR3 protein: CASSLDSGQGMWEQYF
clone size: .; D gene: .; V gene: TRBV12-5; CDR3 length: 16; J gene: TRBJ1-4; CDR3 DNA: TGTGCTAGACCGATTGGGGGCGCGAGGGATAATGAAAAACTGTTTTTT; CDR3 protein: CARPIGGARDNEKLFF
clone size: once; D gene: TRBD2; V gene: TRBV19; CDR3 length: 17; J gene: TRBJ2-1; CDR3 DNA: TGTGCCAGTAGTGGGACTAGCGGGAGGGACTCCTACAATGAGCAGTTCTTC; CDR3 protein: CASSGTSGRDSYNEQFF
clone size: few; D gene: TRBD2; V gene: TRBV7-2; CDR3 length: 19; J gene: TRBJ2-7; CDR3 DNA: TGTGCCAGCAGCCCAGTGCGAGTAGGGACTAGCGGGAGGGCCGCCGAGCAGTACTTC; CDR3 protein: CASSPVRVGTSGRAAEQYF
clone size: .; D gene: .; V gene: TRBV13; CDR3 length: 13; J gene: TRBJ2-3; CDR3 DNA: TGTGCCAGCAGCCCTAGCGGCACAGATACGCAGTATTTT; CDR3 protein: CASSPSGTDTQYF
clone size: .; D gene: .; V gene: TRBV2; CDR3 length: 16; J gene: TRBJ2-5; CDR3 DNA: TGTGCCAGCAAGAGAGATGGGGGGATTCCCCAAGAGACCCAGTACTTC; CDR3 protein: CASKRDGGIPQETQYF
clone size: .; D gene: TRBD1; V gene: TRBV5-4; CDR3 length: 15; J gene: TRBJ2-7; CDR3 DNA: TGTGCCAGCAGCGAGTCGGGACAGGGGGATCACGAGCAGTACTTC; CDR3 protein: CASSESGQGDHEQYF
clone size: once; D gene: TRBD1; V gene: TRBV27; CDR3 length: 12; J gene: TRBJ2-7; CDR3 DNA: TGTGCCAGTGGGACAGGGTGGTGGGAGCAGTACTTC; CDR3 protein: CASGTGWWEQYF
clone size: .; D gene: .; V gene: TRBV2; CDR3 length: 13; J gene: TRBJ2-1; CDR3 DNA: TGTGCCAGCGGACAAGGGTGGGAGGATGAGCAGTTCTTC; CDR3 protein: CASGQGWEDEQFF
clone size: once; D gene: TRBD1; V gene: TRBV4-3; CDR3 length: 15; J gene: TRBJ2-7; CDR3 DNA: TGCGCCAGCAGCCAAGCCGGGACAGGGTTCGAAGAGCAGTACTTC; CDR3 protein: CASSQAGTGFEEQYF
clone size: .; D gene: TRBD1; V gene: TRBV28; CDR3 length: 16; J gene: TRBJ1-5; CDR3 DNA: TGTGCCAGCAGTCCCGGGACAGGGGGGAGCAATCAGCCCCAGCATTTT; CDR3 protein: CASSPGTGGSNQPQHF
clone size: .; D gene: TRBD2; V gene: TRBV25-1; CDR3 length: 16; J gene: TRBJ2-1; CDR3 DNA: TGTGCCAGCAGGGCTACGACTAGCGGGATAAGAAATGAGCAGTTCTTC; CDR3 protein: CASRATTSGIRNEQFF
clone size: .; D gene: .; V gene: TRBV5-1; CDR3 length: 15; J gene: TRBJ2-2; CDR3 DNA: TGCGCCAGCAGCTTACAGGGTACGAACACCGGGGAGCTGTTTTTT; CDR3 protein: CASSLQGTNTGELFF
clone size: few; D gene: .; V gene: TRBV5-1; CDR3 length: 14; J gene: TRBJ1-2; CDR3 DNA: TGCGCCAGCAGCCAGGGACTGAATAACTATGGCTACACCTTC; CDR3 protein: CASSQGLNNYGYTF
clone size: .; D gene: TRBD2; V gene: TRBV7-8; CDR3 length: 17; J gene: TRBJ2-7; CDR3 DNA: TGTGCCAGCAGCTTTCGGGGCGAACTAGCGGCGTCCTACGAGCAGTACTTC; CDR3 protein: CASSFRGELAASYEQYF
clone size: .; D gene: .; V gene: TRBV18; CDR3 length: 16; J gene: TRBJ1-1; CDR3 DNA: TGTGCCAGCTCCGCTCTGGGGCAGCAAGCAAAAGGGGAAGCTTTCTTT; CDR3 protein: CASSALGQQAKGEAFF
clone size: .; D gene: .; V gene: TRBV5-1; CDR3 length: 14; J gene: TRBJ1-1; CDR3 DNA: TGCGCCAGCTATCAGGGACACCCGAACACTGAAGCTTTCTTT; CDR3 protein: CASYQGHPNTEAFF
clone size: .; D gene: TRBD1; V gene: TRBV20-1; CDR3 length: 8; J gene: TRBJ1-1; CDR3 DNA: TGCAGTGCTTTGGACAGGGAATTT; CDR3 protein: CSALDREF
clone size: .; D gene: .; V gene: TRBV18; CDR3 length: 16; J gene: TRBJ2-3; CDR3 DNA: TGTGCCAGCTCACCGGGGCCCTTCATACGCACAGATACGCAGTATTTT; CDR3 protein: CASSPGPFIRTDTQYF
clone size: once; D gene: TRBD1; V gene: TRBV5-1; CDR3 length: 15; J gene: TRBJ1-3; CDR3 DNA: TGCGCCAGCAGCGGGCAGGGGGCCAGTGGAAACACCATATATTTT; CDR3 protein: CASSGQGASGNTIYF
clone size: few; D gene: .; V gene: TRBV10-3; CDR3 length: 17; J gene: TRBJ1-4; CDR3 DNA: TGTGCCATCAGTGATCCGAGTAACTACTCAACTAATGAAAAACTGTTTTTT; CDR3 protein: CAISDPSNYSTNEKLFF
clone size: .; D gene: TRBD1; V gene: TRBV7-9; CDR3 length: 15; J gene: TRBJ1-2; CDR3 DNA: TGTGCCAGCAGCCTCTATCGGCAGGGGGCCCGGGGCTACACCTTC; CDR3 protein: CASSLYRQGARGYTF
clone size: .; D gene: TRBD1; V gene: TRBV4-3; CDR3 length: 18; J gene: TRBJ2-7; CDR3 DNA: TGCGCCAGCAGCGTACGACAGGGGGACAATTCGTACGCCTACGAGCAGTACTTC; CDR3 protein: CASSVRQGDNSYAYEQYF
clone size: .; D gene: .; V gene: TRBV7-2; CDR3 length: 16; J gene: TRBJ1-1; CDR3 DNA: TGTGCCAGCAGCTTAGCTTGGACAATGACCAGCACTGAAGCTTTCTTT; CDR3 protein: CASSLAWTMTSTEAFF
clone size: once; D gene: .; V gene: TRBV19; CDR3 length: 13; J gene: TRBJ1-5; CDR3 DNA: TGTGCCAGTAGTATATTCCGGGATCAGCCCCAGCATTTT; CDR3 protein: CASSIFRDQPQHF
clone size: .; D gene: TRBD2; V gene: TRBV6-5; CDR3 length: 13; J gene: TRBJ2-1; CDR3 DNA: TGTGCCAGCAGGAGCGGGACCTACAATGAGCAGTTCTTC; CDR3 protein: CASRSGTYNEQFF
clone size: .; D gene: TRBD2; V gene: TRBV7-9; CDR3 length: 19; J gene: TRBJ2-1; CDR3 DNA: TGTGCCAGCAGCTTAACGACTAGCGGGAGGGCCGTAGACTACAATGAGCAGTTCTTC; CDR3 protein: CASSLTTSGRAVDYNEQFF
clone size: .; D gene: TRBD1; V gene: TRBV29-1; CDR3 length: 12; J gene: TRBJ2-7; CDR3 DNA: TGCAGCGTTAGGACAGGGGCCTACGAGCAGTACTTC; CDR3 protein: CSVRTGAYEQYF
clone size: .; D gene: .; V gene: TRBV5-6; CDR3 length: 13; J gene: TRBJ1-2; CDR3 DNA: TGTGCCAGCAGCTTGGGCAGGGAATTTGGCTACACCTTC; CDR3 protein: CASSLGREFGYTF
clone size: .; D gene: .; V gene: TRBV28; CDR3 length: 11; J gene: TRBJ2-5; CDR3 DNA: TGTGCCAGCAGCCCCCGAGAGACCCAGTACTTC; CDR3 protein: CASSPRETQYF
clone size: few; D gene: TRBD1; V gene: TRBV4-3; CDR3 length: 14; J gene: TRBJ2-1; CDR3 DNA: TGCGCCAGCAGCCAAGGGGACAGGCCCAATGAGCAGTTCTTC; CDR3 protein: CASSQGDRPNEQFF
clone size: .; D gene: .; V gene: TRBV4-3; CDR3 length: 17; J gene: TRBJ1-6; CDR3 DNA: TGCGCCAGCAGCCAAGTGTCCGGGGGGACGGGAAGTTCACCCCTCCACTTT; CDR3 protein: CASSQVSGGTGSSPLHF
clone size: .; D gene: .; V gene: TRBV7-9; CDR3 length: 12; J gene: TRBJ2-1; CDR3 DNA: TGTGCCAGCAGCTTAGTGGACATGCGACAGTTCTTC; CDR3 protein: CASSLVDMRQFF
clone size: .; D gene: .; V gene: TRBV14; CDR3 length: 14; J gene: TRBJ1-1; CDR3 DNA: TGTGCCAGCAGCCAACCAGGGATGAACACTGAAGCTTTCTTT; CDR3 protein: CASSQPGMNTEAFF
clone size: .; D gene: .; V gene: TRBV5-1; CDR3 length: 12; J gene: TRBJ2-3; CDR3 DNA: TGCGCCAGCAGCCGACAGTTCGATACGCAGTATTTT; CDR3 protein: CASSRQFDTQYF
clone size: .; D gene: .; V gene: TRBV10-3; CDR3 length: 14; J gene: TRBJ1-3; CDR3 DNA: TGTGCCATCAGTATCGACGGGACTGGAAACACCATATATTTT; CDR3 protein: CAISIDGTGNTIYF
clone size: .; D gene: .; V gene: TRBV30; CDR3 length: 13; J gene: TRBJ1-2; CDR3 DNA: TGTGCCTGGAGTGAGGGGGTCAACTATGGCTACACCTTC; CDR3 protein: CAWSEGVNYGYTF
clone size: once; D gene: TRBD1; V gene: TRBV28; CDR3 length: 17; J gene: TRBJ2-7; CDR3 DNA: TGTGCCAGCGCGACCTACAACCGGGACAGGATTTCCTACGAGCAGTACTTC; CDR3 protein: CASATYNRDRISYEQYF
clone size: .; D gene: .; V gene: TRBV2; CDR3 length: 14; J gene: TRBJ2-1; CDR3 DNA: TGTGCCAGCAGCCAAAGCGGACTGACGGTTGAGCAGTTCTTC; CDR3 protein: CASSQSGLTVEQFF
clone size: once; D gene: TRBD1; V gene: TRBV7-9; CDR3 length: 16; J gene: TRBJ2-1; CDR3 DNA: TGTGCCAGCAGCCCCCCGACAGGGAGCTCCTACAATGAGCAGTTCTTC; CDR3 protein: CASSPPTGSSYNEQFF
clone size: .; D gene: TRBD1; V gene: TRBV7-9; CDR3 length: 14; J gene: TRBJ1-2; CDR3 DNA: TGTGCCAGCGTTGTGGACAGGGAGGTCAATAGCTACACCTTC; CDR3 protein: CASVVDREVNSYTF
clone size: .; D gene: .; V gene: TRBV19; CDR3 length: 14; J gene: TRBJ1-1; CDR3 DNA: TGTGCCAGTAGTATGGGCTCAGCCAACACTGAAGCTTTCTTT; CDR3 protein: CASSMGSANTEAFF
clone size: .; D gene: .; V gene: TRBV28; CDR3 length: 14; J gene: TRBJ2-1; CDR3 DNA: TGTGCCAGCAGTTCGACAGCCTCCCTCAATGAGCAGTTCTTC; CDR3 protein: CASSSTASLNEQFF
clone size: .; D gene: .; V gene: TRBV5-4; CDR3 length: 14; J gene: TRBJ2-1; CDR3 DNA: TGTGCCAGCAGCGGATATTTAGCGGTCAATGAGCAGTTCTTC; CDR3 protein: CASSGYLAVNEQFF
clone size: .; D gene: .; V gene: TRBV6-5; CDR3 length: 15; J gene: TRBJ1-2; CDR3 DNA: TGTGCCAGCAGTTACTACAGCAACGGCTACTATGGCTACACCTTC; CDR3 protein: CASSYYSNGYYGYTF
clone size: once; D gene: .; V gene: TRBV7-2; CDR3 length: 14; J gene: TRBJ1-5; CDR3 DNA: TGTGCCAGCAGCTCCGGGGGGCGCAATCAGCCCCAGCATTTT; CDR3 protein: CASSSGGRNQPQHF
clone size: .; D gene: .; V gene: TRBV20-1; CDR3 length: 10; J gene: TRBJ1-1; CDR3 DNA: TGCAGTGCTAGCCCTTTTGAAGCTTTCTTT; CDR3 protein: CSASPFEAFF
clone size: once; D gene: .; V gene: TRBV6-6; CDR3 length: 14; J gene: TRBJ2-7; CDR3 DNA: TGTGCCAGCAGTTCCCGGGACAACTCCTACGAGCAGTACTTC; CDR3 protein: CASSSRDNSYEQYF
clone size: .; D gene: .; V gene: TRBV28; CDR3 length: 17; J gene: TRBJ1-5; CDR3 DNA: TGTGCCAGCAGTTTGGACGCCCTGACAGTTAGCAATCAGCCCCAGCATTTT; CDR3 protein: CASSLDALTVSNQPQHF
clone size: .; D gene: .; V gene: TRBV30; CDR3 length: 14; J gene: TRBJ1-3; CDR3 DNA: TGTGCCTGGACGAGGACTCGCGGGGCAAACACCATATATTTT; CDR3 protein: CAWTRTRGANTIYF
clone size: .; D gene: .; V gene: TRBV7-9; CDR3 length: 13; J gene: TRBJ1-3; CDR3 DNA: TGTGCCAGCAGCCTGGACAGCTTTAACACCATATATTTT; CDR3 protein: CASSLDSFNTIYF
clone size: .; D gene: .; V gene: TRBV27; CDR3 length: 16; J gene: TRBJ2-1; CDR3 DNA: TGTGCCAGCAGCCCCGCACCGGGACTGCTATTCCATGAGCAGTTCTTC; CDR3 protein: CASSPAPGLLFHEQFF